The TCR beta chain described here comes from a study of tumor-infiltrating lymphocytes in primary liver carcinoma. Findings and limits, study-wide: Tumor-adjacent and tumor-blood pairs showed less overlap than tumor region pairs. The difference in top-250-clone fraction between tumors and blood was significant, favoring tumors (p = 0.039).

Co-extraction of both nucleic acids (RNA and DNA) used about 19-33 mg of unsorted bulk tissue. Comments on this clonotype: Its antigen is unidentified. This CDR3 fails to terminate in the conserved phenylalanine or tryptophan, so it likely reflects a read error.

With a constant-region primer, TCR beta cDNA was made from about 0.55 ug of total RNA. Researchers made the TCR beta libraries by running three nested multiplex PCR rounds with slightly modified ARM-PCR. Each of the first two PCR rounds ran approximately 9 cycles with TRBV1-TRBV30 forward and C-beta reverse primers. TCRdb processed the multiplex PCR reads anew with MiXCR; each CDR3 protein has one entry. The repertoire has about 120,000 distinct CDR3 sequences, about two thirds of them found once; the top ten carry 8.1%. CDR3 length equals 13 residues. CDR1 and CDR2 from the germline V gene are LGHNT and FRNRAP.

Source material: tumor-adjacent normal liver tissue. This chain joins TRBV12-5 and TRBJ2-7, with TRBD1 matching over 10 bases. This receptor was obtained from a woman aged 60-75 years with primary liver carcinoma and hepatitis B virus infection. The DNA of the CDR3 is TGTACTAGTGGTTTGGACAGGGGGTACGAGCAGTACCTC. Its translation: CTSGLDRGYEQYL.